This TCR beta chain was captured in a study of blood T cells in healthy people across ages. Peripheral blood samples of around 11 milliliters were drawn from each donor. Each sample yielded at least 6 million isolated PBMCs. Trimming pared 7 bases from V and 6 bases from J, leaving 21 bases between. The CDR3 loop spans 16 amino acids. Germline V lookup: CDR1 SEHNR, CDR2 FQNEAQ (reference sequence). Worth noting for this clonotype: The target antigen is unknown.

General observations from the study: Naive T cell percentage strongly correlated with TCR beta diversity. Age brought a roughly linear fall in TCR beta diversity measured per million T cells.

Next came a second PCR, run for about 7 to 12 cycles, which used a sample-barcoded 5' primer along with a J-beta primer mix. One entry per CDR3 protein results from TCRdb running MiXCR on the 5' RACE reads. The data hold 1.5 million to 2 million distinct CDR3 sequences, with 40% to 55% observed a single time. The sequencing input was blood. This sequence was found in a woman aged 40 to 50 in good health. The gene calls are TRBV7-9 and TRBJ1-4, with TRBD1 as a possible D gene (5 bases). The CDR3 bases are TGTGCCAGCACCCGGACGGGACGGCCGAGCGATGAAAAACTGTTTTTT. Translating it yields CASTRTGRPSDEKLFF.